This T cell receptor (beta chain) was profiled in a study of metastatic and nonmetastatic thyroid tumors. Study-wide background: Malignant and benign thyroid patients had repertoires compared in peripheral blood and tumor or nodule tissue. General study findings and limits: Reported TCR beta diversity, measured in blood and tumor, was significantly higher for malignant thyroid tumors than for benign nodules.

CDR1 and CDR2 from the germline V gene are SGHAT and FQNNGV. Trimming cost V 3 bases and J 7 bases, with 7 bases left between them. This CDR3 region has 13 residues. Ten or more counts support this clone. The antigen is unknown. All patients were untreated before thyroid surgery. Per the study methods: Variation in CDR3 across clinicopathological groups served as the basis for constructing a distant-metastasis classifier in papillary thyroid cancer. TCRdb ran MiXCR on the PCR reads. None of the V and J calls come from the authors' own analysis; TCRdb made them. The table records about 38,000 clones, roughly a quarter of them present only once.

This chain uses TRBV11-2 with TRBJ1-6; D is ambiguous. Sequencing used blood. The clonotype was recovered from a female donor with papillary thyroid cancer or a benign thyroid nodule (not recorded which). Some clones in this sample may be carry-over from other donors' samples. CDR3 DNA sequence: TGTGCCAGCAGCTTGGTGACCAATTCACCCCTCCACTTT. Its protein product is CASSLVTNSPLHF.